The rows below give T cell receptor beta chains drawn from one sample of a study of cytomegalovirus exposure and HLA in healthy donors. TCRdb keeps only in-frame clones here, not all; method: immunoSEQ multiplex PCR. The table has approximately 140,000 clones, roughly 80% seen once; the top ten hold under 2%. Sequencing input: PBMCs. These receptors were obtained from a female donor in good health and CMV-seronegative. CDR3s include the opening cysteine and the closing phenylalanine or tryptophan. The order of the fields is D gene, V gene, clone size, J gene, CDR3 protein, CDR3 DNA. The D gene is left open where the match is weak. Size is omitted from some rows. Given values are once, few, many or a class for expanded clones.

NA,TRBV11-2,few,TRBJ1-1,CASSLGLPGDDRVTEAFF,TGTGCCAGCAGCTTAGGGCTGCCGGGGGACGATCGTGTTACTGAAGCTTTCTTT
TRBD1,TRBV9,NA,TRBJ2-3,CASSPREGTGSTDTQYF,TGTGCCAGCAGCCCTCGGGAAGGGACAGGGTCCACAGATACGCAGTATTTT
NA,TRBV18,NA,TRBJ1-1,CASSVGGLDTEAFF,TGTGCCAGCTCCGTAGGGGGTTTGGACACTGAAGCTTTCTTT
TRBD1,TRBV30,NA,TRBJ2-7,CAWHEGQGNGEQYF,TGTGCCTGGCATGAGGGACAGGGAAATGGCGAGCAGTACTTC
NA,TRBV10-3,NA,TRBJ1-2,CAIRRQDGVNYGYTF,TGTGCCATCAGACGACAGGACGGAGTTAACTATGGCTACACCTTC
NA,TRBV27,few,TRBJ1-2,CASSPRTRGGYGYTF,TGTGCCAGCAGTCCTCGGACTCGGGGGGGCTATGGCTACACCTTC
TRBD1,TRBV6-1,NA,TRBJ1-2,CASSLWAGGDYGYTF,TGTGCCAGCAGTTTATGGGCAGGGGGCGACTATGGCTACACCTTC
TRBD2,TRBV7-9,NA,TRBJ2-1,CASGGTSGSSYNEQFF,TGTGCCAGCGGAGGGACTAGCGGTAGCTCCTACAATGAGCAGTTCTTC
NA,TRBV19,NA,TRBJ2-1,CASSMGGLLYNEQFF,TGTGCCAGTAGTATGGGCGGGCTACTCTACAATGAGCAGTTCTTC
NA,TRBV6-1,NA,TRBJ1-5,CASSGSGTRNQPQHF,TGTGCCAGCAGCGGTTCCGGGACACGGAATCAGCCCCAGCATTTT
TRBD2,TRBV9,NA,TRBJ2-7,CASSVVGTSGSPTYEQYF,TGTGCCAGCAGCGTAGTAGGGACTAGCGGGAGTCCTACCTACGAGCAGTACTTC
NA,TRBV28,NA,TRBJ1-5,CASGQGQRNQPQHF,TGTGCCAGCGGCCAGGGACAAAGAAATCAGCCCCAGCATTTT
TRBD2,TRBV28,NA,TRBJ2-3,CASSLSGTRGVDTQYF,TGTGCCAGCAGTTTATCGGGGACTAGGGGGGTAGATACGCAGTATTTT
NA,TRBV19,NA,TRBJ1-2,CASAGTNYGYTF,TGTGCCAGTGCCGGGACTAACTATGGCTACACCTTC
NA,TRBV7-9,once,TRBJ2-5,CASSSDLVETQYF,TGTGCCAGCAGCTCCGACTTGGTCGAGACCCAGTACTTC
NA,TRBV6-1,once,TRBJ2-7,CAGQGIYEQYF,TGTGCGGGGCAGGGAATCTACGAGCAGTACTTC
TRBD1,TRBV28,few,TRBJ2-7,CATHKDRVYEQYF,TGTGCCACCCATAAGGACAGGGTGTACGAGCAGTACTTC
TRBD1,TRBV5-1,NA,TRBJ1-2,CASSFWGQTSGGYTF,TGCGCCAGCAGCTTTTGGGGACAGACCAGCGGCGGCTACACCTTC
NA,TRBV27,NA,TRBJ1-5,CASSGTGLSQPQHF,TGTGCCAGCAGTGGAACAGGGTTAAGTCAGCCCCAGCATTTT
TRBD2,TRBV28,NA,TRBJ2-2,CASSLLGAGGLFF,TGTGCCAGCAGTTTATTAGGAGCGGGGGGGCTGTTTTTT
NA,TRBV19,NA,TRBJ2-1,CASTGGSYREQFF,TGTGCCAGTACCGGGGGATCATACCGGGAGCAGTTCTTC
TRBD1,TRBV10-3,NA,TRBJ2-3,CAISEIGTGPTADTQYF,TGTGCCATCAGTGAGATAGGGACAGGCCCTACGGCAGATACGCAGTATTTT
NA,TRBV7-2,NA,TRBJ2-1,CASSLDTSSAYNEQFF,TGTGCCAGCAGCTTAGATACTAGCTCAGCCTACAATGAGCAGTTCTTC
NA,TRBV27,NA,TRBJ1-5,CASSLSRTSNQPQHF,TGTGCCAGCAGTTTATCCAGAACTAGCAATCAGCCCCAGCATTTT
TRBD2,TRBV10-1,NA,TRBJ2-3,CASSESRLAGTDTQYF,TGCGCCAGCAGTGAGTCGCGACTAGCGGGGACAGATACGCAGTATTTT
NA,TRBV5-6,few,TRBJ1-1,CASSLSGGRAFF,TGTGCCAGCAGCCTTTCGGGGGGCCGGGCTTTCTTT
NA,TRBV5-6,few,TRBJ1-1,CASSQDIYEAFF,TGTGCCAGCAGCCAAGACATCTATGAAGCTTTCTTT
TRBD2,TRBV6-5,NA,TRBJ2-1,CASSYASGRARNEQFF,TGTGCCAGCAGTTACGCTAGCGGGAGGGCCCGCAATGAGCAGTTCTTC
TRBD2,TRBV4-2,few,TRBJ2-7,CASSQEGPGGNEQYF,TGTGCCAGCAGCCAAGAAGGTCCCGGGGGGAACGAGCAGTACTTC
TRBD1,TRBV5-8,NA,TRBJ2-5,CASRSEQGTRETQYF,TGTGCCAGCAGGTCCGAACAGGGGACAAGAGAGACCCAGTACTTC
TRBD2,TRBV18,few,TRBJ2-1,CASSPPGAGGLSYNEQFF,TGTGCCAGCTCACCACCGGGCGCGGGGGGGCTCTCCTACAATGAGCAGTTCTTC